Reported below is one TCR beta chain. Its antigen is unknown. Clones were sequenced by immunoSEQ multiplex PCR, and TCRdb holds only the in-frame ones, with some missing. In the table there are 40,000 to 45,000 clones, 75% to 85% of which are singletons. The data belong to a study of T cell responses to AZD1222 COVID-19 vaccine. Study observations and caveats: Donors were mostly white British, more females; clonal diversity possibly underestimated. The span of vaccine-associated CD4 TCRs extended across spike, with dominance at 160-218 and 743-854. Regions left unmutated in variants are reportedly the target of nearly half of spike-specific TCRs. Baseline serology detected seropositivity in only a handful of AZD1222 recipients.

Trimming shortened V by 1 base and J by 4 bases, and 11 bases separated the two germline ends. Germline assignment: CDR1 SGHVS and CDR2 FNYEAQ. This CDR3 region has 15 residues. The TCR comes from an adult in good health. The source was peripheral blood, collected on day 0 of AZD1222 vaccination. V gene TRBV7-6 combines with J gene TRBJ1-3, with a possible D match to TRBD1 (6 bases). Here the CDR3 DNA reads TGTGCCAGCAGCTTAGGGTGGGGGCCGGGAAACACCATATATTTT. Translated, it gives CASSLGWGPGNTIYF.